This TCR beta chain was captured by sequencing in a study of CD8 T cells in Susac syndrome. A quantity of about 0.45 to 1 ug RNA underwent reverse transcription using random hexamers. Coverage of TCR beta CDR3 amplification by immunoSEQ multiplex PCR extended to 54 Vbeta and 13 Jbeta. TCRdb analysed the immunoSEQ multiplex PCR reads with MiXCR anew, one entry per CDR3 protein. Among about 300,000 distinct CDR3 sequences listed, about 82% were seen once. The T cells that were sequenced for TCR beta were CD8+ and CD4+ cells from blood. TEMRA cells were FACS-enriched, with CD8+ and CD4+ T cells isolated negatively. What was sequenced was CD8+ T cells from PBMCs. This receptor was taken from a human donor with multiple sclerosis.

The CDR3: CASSQEIGRNTGELFF. CDR3 in DNA: TGCGCCAGCAGCCAAGAGATCGGGAGGAACACCGGGGAGCTGTTTTTT. V and J are TRBV4-3 and TRBJ2-2, with a weak D call TRBD2 (6 bases). Germline V lookup: CDR1 LGHNA, CDR2 YSLEER. This CDR3 has 16 amino acids. V gave up 0 bases and J gave up 1 base, with 9 bases separating them.